This TCR beta chain stems from a study of T cell changes during pregnancy in multiple sclerosis. Profiled with immunoSEQ multiplex PCR; TCRdb holds only in-frame clones, not every one. This sample has 37,000 or so clones, with roughly 90% found just once. The V segment lost 8 bases and the J segment 5 bases; nucleotides outside the gene matches: 8. CDR1 is SNHLY, CDR2 FYNNEI, per germline. The CDR3 contains 13 residues. The TCR originated in a female donor with multiple sclerosis, enrolled in a pregnancy study. Source: CD4+ T cells from peripheral blood mononuclear cells, taken in the second trimester of pregnancy. The chain links TRBV2 to TRBJ2-7; TRBD1 agrees at 8 bases. The chain's CDR3 is CASLNRGVHEQYF. The CDR3 nucleotides are TGTGCCAGCTTAAACAGGGGGGTCCACGAGCAGTACTTC.